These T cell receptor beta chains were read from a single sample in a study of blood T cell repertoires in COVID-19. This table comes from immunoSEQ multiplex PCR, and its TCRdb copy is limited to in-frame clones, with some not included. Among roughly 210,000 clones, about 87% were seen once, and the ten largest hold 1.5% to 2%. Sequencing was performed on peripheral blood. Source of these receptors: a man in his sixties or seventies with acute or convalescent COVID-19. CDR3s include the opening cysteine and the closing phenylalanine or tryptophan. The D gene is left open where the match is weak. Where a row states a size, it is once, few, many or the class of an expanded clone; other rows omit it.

cdr3_nt: TGCGCCAGCAGCTTGGGGGGACTAAACCAAGAGACCCAGTACTTC; cdr3_aa: CASSLGGLNQETQYF; clone_size: once; d_call: TRBD2; j_call: TRBJ2-5; v_call: TRBV5-1
cdr3_nt: TGTGCCAGCAGCTTGTTTCTAGGGCCAGGGTCACGCGAGCAGTACTTC; cdr3_aa: CASSLFLGPGSREQYF; clone_size: NA; d_call: NA; j_call: TRBJ2-7; v_call: TRBV5-8
cdr3_nt: TGCGCCAGCAGCTGGGGGACAGTCCAAGAGACCCAGTACTTC; cdr3_aa: CASSWGTVQETQYF; clone_size: NA; d_call: TRBD1; j_call: TRBJ2-5; v_call: TRBV5-1
cdr3_nt: TGTGCCAGCAGCGCCACACAGGGGTCGAGGGTGACCCAGTACTTC; cdr3_aa: CASSATQGSRVTQYF; clone_size: NA; d_call: TRBD1; j_call: TRBJ2-5; v_call: TRBV7-2
cdr3_nt: TGTGCCAGCAGGATGGGGGGTCCCGTGGGCTACGAGCAGTACTTC; cdr3_aa: CASRMGGPVGYEQYF; clone_size: once; d_call: NA; j_call: TRBJ2-7; v_call: TRBV28
cdr3_nt: TGTGCCAGTAGTATAGTTGGTCTTGGACAGGGACGCGAGCAGTACTTC; cdr3_aa: CASSIVGLGQGREQYF; clone_size: NA; d_call: TRBD1; j_call: TRBJ2-7; v_call: TRBV19
cdr3_nt: TGTGCCATCAGTGCCCAGACAGGGGGCCTCTCTCGGGGCTATGGCTACACCTTC; cdr3_aa: CAISAQTGGLSRGYGYTF; clone_size: NA; d_call: TRBD1; j_call: TRBJ1-2; v_call: TRBV10-3
cdr3_nt: TGTGCCAGCAGTATACAGGGTCCCAATCAGCCCCAGCATTTT; cdr3_aa: CASSIQGPNQPQHF; clone_size: NA; d_call: NA; j_call: TRBJ1-5; v_call: TRBV6-5
cdr3_nt: TGTGCCAGCAGTTTATTACCCCCGGGACTAGCGGGACCCACGAGCTCCTACGAGCAGTACTTC; cdr3_aa: CASSLLPPGLAGPTSSYEQYF; clone_size: NA; d_call: TRBD2; j_call: TRBJ2-7; v_call: TRBV27
cdr3_nt: TGTGCCAGCAGCTTAGCTCTCGGGGGGGCTGAGGGCTACACCTTC; cdr3_aa: CASSLALGGAEGYTF; clone_size: NA; d_call: NA; j_call: TRBJ1-2; v_call: TRBV7-9
cdr3_nt: TGCGCCAGCAGCCAAGCGTGGGCCCCTGATGCTAACTATGGCTACACCTTC; cdr3_aa: CASSQAWAPDANYGYTF; clone_size: NA; d_call: NA; j_call: TRBJ1-2; v_call: TRBV4-3
cdr3_nt: TGTGCCAGCAGCTGGGGACTAGCGGAGCTCACCGGGGAGCTGTTTTTT; cdr3_aa: CASSWGLAELTGELFF; clone_size: NA; d_call: TRBD2; j_call: TRBJ2-2; v_call: TRBV3-1/TRBV3-2
cdr3_nt: TGTGCCAGCAGCGCACAATTTGGAAACACCATATATTTT; cdr3_aa: CASSAQFGNTIYF; clone_size: NA; d_call: NA; j_call: TRBJ1-3; v_call: TRBV7-3
cdr3_nt: TGTGCCAGCTCACCGGGACAGAACAATCAGCCCCAGCATTTT; cdr3_aa: CASSPGQNNQPQHF; clone_size: NA; d_call: TRBD1; j_call: TRBJ1-5; v_call: TRBV18
cdr3_nt: TGTGCCAGTAGTATTTGGGGGGTGAATACGCAGTATTTT; cdr3_aa: CASSIWGVNTQYF; clone_size: NA; d_call: NA; j_call: TRBJ2-3; v_call: TRBV19
cdr3_nt: TGTGCCAGTAGTATAGGGAGGATACGGCGGAACACTGAAGCTTTCTTT; cdr3_aa: CASSIGRIRRNTEAFF; clone_size: NA; d_call: NA; j_call: TRBJ1-1; v_call: TRBV19
cdr3_nt: TGCGCCAGCAGCCAAGATGGTAGGGGTGATGAAAAACTGTTTTTT; cdr3_aa: CASSQDGRGDEKLFF; clone_size: NA; d_call: NA; j_call: TRBJ1-4; v_call: TRBV4-3
cdr3_nt: TGTGCCAGCAGTGAAGGCGGGACAGGTTCATGGCCCCAGCATTTT; cdr3_aa: CASSEGGTGSWPQHF; clone_size: NA; d_call: TRBD1; j_call: TRBJ1-5; v_call: TRBV2
cdr3_nt: TGTGCCAGTAGTGGTCGATCCGGGACAGGGGTAGGTCAGCCCCAGCATTTT; cdr3_aa: CASSGRSGTGVGQPQHF; clone_size: few; d_call: TRBD1; j_call: TRBJ1-5; v_call: TRBV19
cdr3_nt: TGTGCCAGCAGCCCCCCGAGCCCAGGTCGATACTTC; cdr3_aa: CASSPPSPGRYF; clone_size: many; d_call: NA; j_call: TRBJ2-5; v_call: TRBV3-1/TRBV3-2
cdr3_nt: TGTGCTAGTGGTAATCAGGTAATCAATGAGCAGTTCTTC; cdr3_aa: CASGNQVINEQFF; clone_size: NA; d_call: NA; j_call: TRBJ2-1; v_call: TRBV12-5
cdr3_nt: TGTGCCAGCATATCGGCGAGACGGAGAAGCTCCTACGAGCAGTACTTC; cdr3_aa: CASISARRRSSYEQYF; clone_size: NA; d_call: NA; j_call: TRBJ2-7; v_call: TRBV6-4
cdr3_nt: TGTGCCAGCAGCGTAGGCCCCAGCTCCTACGAGCAGTACTTC; cdr3_aa: CASSVGPSSYEQYF; clone_size: NA; d_call: NA; j_call: TRBJ2-7; v_call: TRBV9
cdr3_nt: TGCGCCAGCAGGCAGGGTGCAACTAATGAAAAACTGTTTTTT; cdr3_aa: CASRQGATNEKLFF; clone_size: once; d_call: NA; j_call: TRBJ1-4; v_call: TRBV5-1
cdr3_nt: TGTGCCAGCAGCCCCAACTACAATCAGCCCCAGCATTTT; cdr3_aa: CASSPNYNQPQHF; clone_size: NA; d_call: NA; j_call: TRBJ1-5; v_call: TRBV6-5
cdr3_nt: TGTGCCAGCAGTTTTACAGGTTTCAATTCACCCCTCCACTTT; cdr3_aa: CASSFTGFNSPLHF; clone_size: NA; d_call: NA; j_call: TRBJ1-6; v_call: TRBV5-5
cdr3_nt: TGTGCCAGTAGTAGGGACAGAAACTATGGCTACACCTTC; cdr3_aa: CASSRDRNYGYTF; clone_size: NA; d_call: TRBD1; j_call: TRBJ1-2; v_call: TRBV19
cdr3_nt: TGTGCCACCAGTGCCCTGGGGCGGGAGGAAGGGGAGACCCAGTACTTC; cdr3_aa: CATSALGREEGETQYF; clone_size: NA; d_call: TRBD2; j_call: TRBJ2-5; v_call: TRBV24-1
cdr3_nt: TGTGCCAGCAGCTTCGACACCGCCTACGAGCAGTACTTC; cdr3_aa: CASSFDTAYEQYF; clone_size: NA; d_call: NA; j_call: TRBJ2-7; v_call: TRBV5-4
cdr3_nt: TGTGCCAGCAGCTTTAGTACCGGGGACACTGAAGCTTTCTTT; cdr3_aa: CASSFSTGDTEAFF; clone_size: NA; d_call: NA; j_call: TRBJ1-1; v_call: TRBV5-5
cdr3_nt: TGCGCCAGCAGTGAGTCCTCTAGCGGGAGTTCCTACGAGCAGTACTTC; cdr3_aa: CASSESSSGSSYEQYF; clone_size: NA; d_call: TRBD2; j_call: TRBJ2-7; v_call: TRBV10-2
cdr3_nt: TGTGCCAGCAGCTTAAAAGGCCAGGGGGACACCGGGGAGCTGTTTTTT; cdr3_aa: CASSLKGQGDTGELFF; clone_size: NA; d_call: TRBD1; j_call: TRBJ2-2; v_call: TRBV11-2
cdr3_nt: TGCGCCAGCAGCTTCTCTACAGCCTATGGCTACACCTTC; cdr3_aa: CASSFSTAYGYTF; clone_size: NA; d_call: NA; j_call: TRBJ1-2; v_call: TRBV5-1
cdr3_nt: TGTGCCAGCAGCCCAAGCGGGACCGAATACGAGCAGTACTTC; cdr3_aa: CASSPSGTEYEQYF; clone_size: NA; d_call: TRBD2; j_call: TRBJ2-7; v_call: TRBV7-9
cdr3_nt: TGTGCCAGCAGCTACATGACTAGCGGGAACGAGCAGTACTTC; cdr3_aa: CASSYMTSGNEQYF; clone_size: NA; d_call: TRBD2; j_call: TRBJ2-7; v_call: TRBV7-9
cdr3_nt: TGCAGCGTTGTTAGCTATACGCAGTATTTT; cdr3_aa: CSVVSYTQYF; clone_size: NA; d_call: NA; j_call: TRBJ2-3; v_call: TRBV29-1
cdr3_nt: TGTGCCAGTAATGCGGGAGGGCGATACGGGGAGCTGTTTTTT; cdr3_aa: CASNAGGRYGELFF; clone_size: NA; d_call: TRBD2; j_call: TRBJ2-2; v_call: TRBV19
cdr3_nt: TGCGCCAGCAGTGTTACAGGGATTGGCACTGAAGCTTTCTTT; cdr3_aa: CASSVTGIGTEAFF; clone_size: NA; d_call: NA; j_call: TRBJ1-1; v_call: TRBV10-2
cdr3_nt: TGTGCCAGCAGCTTGGGCCGGGGTAACCACGAGCAGTACTTC; cdr3_aa: CASSLGRGNHEQYF; clone_size: once; d_call: NA; j_call: TRBJ2-7; v_call: TRBV7-2
cdr3_nt: TGTGCCAGCAGCACAGTCGGTACCTGGATCTTC; cdr3_aa: CASSTVGTWIF; clone_size: NA; d_call: NA; j_call: TRBJ2-1; v_call: TRBV3-1/TRBV3-2
cdr3_nt: TGTGCCAGCAGCCAAACGGGACAGAGAAATCAGCCCCAGCATTTT; cdr3_aa: CASSQTGQRNQPQHF; clone_size: NA; d_call: TRBD1; j_call: TRBJ1-5; v_call: TRBV6-5
cdr3_nt: TGTGCCAGCGCAACAGGGGGCTTGGAAAACATTCAGTACTTC; cdr3_aa: CASATGGLENIQYF; clone_size: NA; d_call: TRBD1; j_call: TRBJ2-4; v_call: TRBV6-5
cdr3_nt: TGTGCCGCCCACGGACCTAGCGGGAGGGCCGGAGCCGGGGAGCTGTTTTTT; cdr3_aa: CAAHGPSGRAGAGELFF; clone_size: NA; d_call: TRBD2; j_call: TRBJ2-2; v_call: TRBV19
cdr3_nt: TGTGCCAGCAGCCTTAAGGGGGCAACTAATGAAAAACTGTTTTTT; cdr3_aa: CASSLKGATNEKLFF; clone_size: NA; d_call: NA; j_call: TRBJ1-4; v_call: TRBV28
cdr3_nt: TGTGCCAGCAGCCAAATCGCGGGAGCGGGGACCGGGGAGCTGTTTTTT; cdr3_aa: CASSQIAGAGTGELFF; clone_size: NA; d_call: TRBD2; j_call: TRBJ2-2; v_call: TRBV3-1/TRBV3-2
cdr3_nt: TGTGCCAGCAGTTATAGCGGGAGGGCGTCCGAGCAGTACTTC; cdr3_aa: CASSYSGRASEQYF; clone_size: NA; d_call: TRBD2; j_call: TRBJ2-7; v_call: TRBV6-5
cdr3_nt: TGTGCCAGCAGTGAGACAGGGTATCTAGTTGCCACTGAAGCTTTCTTT; cdr3_aa: CASSETGYLVATEAFF; clone_size: NA; d_call: TRBD1; j_call: TRBJ1-1; v_call: TRBV25-1
cdr3_nt: TGTGCCAGCAGTTGGACAGGCCAAACCTACGAGCAGTACTTC; cdr3_aa: CASSWTGQTYEQYF; clone_size: few; d_call: TRBD1; j_call: TRBJ2-7; v_call: TRBV2
cdr3_nt: TGTGCCAGCAGCCTCTGGACAGGCCGTTTCTCTGGAAACACCATATATTTT; cdr3_aa: CASSLWTGRFSGNTIYF; clone_size: NA; d_call: TRBD1; j_call: TRBJ1-3; v_call: TRBV5-5
cdr3_nt: TGTGCCAGTAGGAACGGACTAGCGGGAGGCCCGCAGTTCTTC; cdr3_aa: CASRNGLAGGPQFF; clone_size: NA; d_call: TRBD2; j_call: TRBJ2-1; v_call: TRBV19
cdr3_nt: TGTGCCAGCAGAAGAGACGGGGGTGGAACTGAAGCTTTCTTT; cdr3_aa: CASRRDGGGTEAFF; clone_size: NA; d_call: NA; j_call: TRBJ1-1; v_call: TRBV28
cdr3_nt: TGTGCCAGCCGTCGAAGCGGGAGGGCCGGAGAGACCCAGTACTTC; cdr3_aa: CASRRSGRAGETQYF; clone_size: NA; d_call: TRBD2; j_call: TRBJ2-5; v_call: TRBV6-6
cdr3_nt: TGTGCCAGTAGTATTATTGGGACAGGGGAAGGTAGAAACATTCAGTACTTC; cdr3_aa: CASSIIGTGEGRNIQYF; clone_size: NA; d_call: TRBD1; j_call: TRBJ2-4; v_call: TRBV19
cdr3_nt: TGTGCCAGCAGACCTCGGGGAGAACGGAATCAGCCCCAGCATTTT; cdr3_aa: CASRPRGERNQPQHF; clone_size: once; d_call: NA; j_call: TRBJ1-5; v_call: TRBV6-1